These T cell receptor beta chains were read from a single sample in a study of shared clonotypes between healthy human individuals. TCRdb's table, derived via immunoSEQ multiplex PCR, lists solely in-frame clones and lacks some. The sample lists approximately 2,200,000 clones, approximately 94% occurring once. The material sequenced was naive CD8+ T cells from PBMCs. The receptors originated from a man younger than 35 in good health. Some clones in this sample may be carry-over from other donors' samples. CDR3s include the opening cysteine and the closing phenylalanine or tryptophan. The D gene is left open where the match is weak. Some rows have no size entry. The others give once, few or many, or a class for an expanded clone.

d_call	v_call	j_call	clone_size	cdr3_nt	cdr3_aa
TRBD1	TRBV7-6	TRBJ1-1	once	TGTGCCAGCAGCTGGGGGGACACCCAGGGGGCAAACACTGAAGCTTTCTTT	CASSWGDTQGANTEAFF
.	TRBV27	TRBJ2-3	.	TGTGCCAGCAGTGTCTACAGCACAGATACGCAGTATTTT	CASSVYSTDTQYF
TRBD1	TRBV27	TRBJ1-1	.	TGTGCCAGCGGACAGGGGGGATGGAACACTGAAGCTTTCTTT	CASGQGGWNTEAFF
.	TRBV7-9	TRBJ2-4	.	TGTGCCAGCAGCCGCTTACAGGCCAAAAACATTCAGTACTTC	CASSRLQAKNIQYF
TRBD1	TRBV27	TRBJ2-7	.	TGTGCCAGCAGTTTGGGGACAGGGGGGATCTACGAGCAGTACTTC	CASSLGTGGIYEQYF
.	TRBV30	TRBJ2-7	.	TGTGCCTGTCGAACCAGGGGTGAGGCCTACGAGCAGTACTTC	CACRTRGEAYEQYF
.	TRBV7-8	TRBJ2-6	.	TGTGCCAGCAGCTTATTGGGGTCCCCTGGGGCCAACGTCCTGACTTTC	CASSLLGSPGANVLTF
TRBD2	TRBV5-6	TRBJ2-2	.	TGTGCCAGCAGCTTTGGAGTAGCGGGAGGGCCGGGTACCGGGGAGCTGTTTTTT	CASSFGVAGGPGTGELFF
.	TRBV7-3	TRBJ2-3	.	TGTGCCAGCAGCCCCACAGGTCCCACAGATACGCAGTATTTT	CASSPTGPTDTQYF
TRBD2	TRBV7-9	TRBJ2-3	once	TGTGCCAGCAGCTTATTGGCGGGAGCAGCAGATACGCAGTATTTT	CASSLLAGAADTQYF
.	TRBV27	TRBJ1-1	.	TGTGCCAGCAGTTATATCAGGGACACTGAAGCTTTCTTT	CASSYIRDTEAFF
.	TRBV4-1	TRBJ2-5	.	TGCGCCAGCAGCCAAGTGACTAGCCAAGAGACCCAGTACTTC	CASSQVTSQETQYF
.	TRBV29-1	TRBJ1-2	.	TGCAGCGTTGAGTGGCAGTATGGCTACACCTTC	CSVEWQYGYTF
TRBD2	TRBV11-2	TRBJ2-5	.	TGTGCCAGCAGCTCGGGGGGGGCTAGGGAGACCCAGTACTTC	CASSSGGARETQYF
TRBD2	TRBV27	TRBJ2-3	.	TGTGCCAGCAGTTTTTCAGCGGGAGAGTTCCCAGATACGCAGTATTTT	CASSFSAGEFPDTQYF
TRBD1	TRBV9	TRBJ2-7	.	TGTGCCAGCAGCGAATACGGGACAGGGGCCTACGAGCAGTACTTC	CASSEYGTGAYEQYF
TRBD1	TRBV19	TRBJ2-3	.	TGTGCCAGTAGTGGGGACAGGGAGGCAGATACGCAGTATTTT	CASSGDREADTQYF
.	TRBV27	TRBJ2-1	.	TGTGCCAGCAGTTTTCTAGTCACAGTGGGGGACAATGAGCAGTTCTTC	CASSFLVTVGDNEQFF
TRBD2	TRBV28	TRBJ2-7	.	TGTGCCAGCAGTTTATACGGGAGGGCCGAGTACGAGCAGTACTTC	CASSLYGRAEYEQYF
.	TRBV5-1	TRBJ2-3	.	TGCGCCAGCAGCTCGTTCTCGCTAGGGCAAAGCACAGATACGCAGTATTTT	CASSSFSLGQSTDTQYF
TRBD1	TRBV10-3	TRBJ2-7	.	TGTGCCATCAATCCGGGACAGCACTACGAGCAGTACTTC	CAINPGQHYEQYF
.	TRBV28	TRBJ1-3	.	TGTGCCAGCAGCCTCGGGGGCGCGGGAAACACCATATATTTT	CASSLGGAGNTIYF
.	TRBV11-3	TRBJ2-2	.	TGTGCCAGCAGCTGGGAGAGAGCCGGGGAGCTGTTTTTT	CASSWERAGELFF
.	TRBV28	TRBJ1-6	.	TGTGCCAGCAGTTTAGGGACACAGGCTAATTCACCCCTCCACTTT	CASSLGTQANSPLHF
TRBD2	TRBV5-1	TRBJ2-1	.	TGCGCCAGCAGCTTCCGGGAGGGATACAATGAGCAGTTCTTC	CASSFREGYNEQFF
.	TRBV28	TRBJ2-7	.	TGTGCCAGCAGTTTACCCTTAACAGGGATTGGCTACGAGCAGTACTTC	CASSLPLTGIGYEQYF
TRBD1	TRBV7-8	TRBJ2-5	.	TGTGTCGTCAGGGGGCCGTTGATCACCGAGACCCAGTACTTC	CVVRGPLITETQYF
TRBD1	TRBV11-2	TRBJ1-6	.	TGTGCCAGCAGCTCAAGGACAGGGCCTTATAATTCACCCCTCCACTTT	CASSSRTGPYNSPLHF